What follows are 26 T cell receptor beta chains derived from one specimen sequenced in a study of beta chain features in type 1 diabetes. Study-wide points: For Type 1 diabetes patients, all four CD4+ subsets carried TCRB CDR3s that were moderately but significantly shorter.

Their antigens are not known. The isolated RNA, all of it, was reverse transcribed, so expressed TCRB transcripts were what got sequenced. Clones were sequenced by immunoSEQ multiplex PCR, and TCRdb holds only the in-frame ones, with some missing. The table records hundreds of thousands of clones, approximately 14% of them present only once. The material sequenced was naive CD4+ T cells from blood. These receptors all stem from a man aged 25 to 40 with type 1 diabetes.

This clone came up a few times. Written as DNA, the CDR3 is TGTGCCAGCAGCTTAGACACCGGGACAGTGTACAATGAGCAGTTCTTC. As protein: CASSLDTGTVYNEQFF. The chain carries TRBV7-3 and TRBJ2-1, with TRBD1 matching over 7 bases. This CDR3 contains 16 residues. Trimming cost V 2 bases and J 4 bases; bases outside gene matches: 8. CDR1 is SGHTA, CDR2 FQGTGA, per germline.

This clone was observed once. The chain recombines TRBV7-9 with TRBJ2-7; D gene unclear. The length of the CDR3 is 12 residues. CDR1 is SEHNR and CDR2 is FQNEAQ in the germline V gene (reference sequence). V lost 1 base and J lost 6, with 7 bases in between. CDR3 sequence (DNA): TGTGCCAGCAGCTTAGTCCGGGTCGAGCAGTACTTC. Protein sequence: CASSLVRVEQYF.

The sample holds one count of this clone. The rearrangement links TRBV2 to TRBJ1-2; 12 bases map to TRBD1. The J segment lost 8 bases and the V segment lost 4 bases, leaving 5 bases of the junction unmatched. CDR3 size: 14 residues. CDR1 and CDR2 (germline): SNHLY, FYNNEI. DNA of the CDR3: TGTGCCAGCAGTGGGGACAGGGGGCTGGAGGGCTACACCTTC. It is translated as CASSGDRGLEGYTF.

This clone turned up a few times. This chain uses TRBV2 with TRBJ1-1; D gene unclear. V was cut by 4 bases and J by 1 base, with 10 bases left in between. Per the germline V gene, CDR1 is SNHLY and CDR2 is FYNNEI. The CDR3 is 14 amino acids. Here the CDR3 reads CASSGVQTNTEAFF. Written as DNA, the CDR3 is TGTGCCAGCAGTGGTGTACAGACGAACACTGAAGCTTTCTTT.

The chain has TRBV6-1 and TRBJ2-1; 7 bases are shared with TRBD1. The CDR3 contains 15 residues. Germline CDR1 is MNHNS and CDR2 is SASEGT. With 6 bases clipped from V and 2 bases from J, the junction kept 7 bases outside the gene matches. CDR3: CASSVGQSTYNEQFF. CDR3 coding DNA: TGTGCCAGCAGCGTGGGACAGTCTACCTACAATGAGCAGTTCTTC.

This clone was detected a few times. The V gene is TRBV19, the J gene TRBJ2-5; 11 bases agree with TRBD2. CDR3 length: 15 amino acids. The germline CDR1 and CDR2 sequences are LNHDA and SQIVND (reference sequence). J lost 3 bases, V lost 6 bases, and 6 bases had no gene match. The CDR3 bases are TGTGCCAGTAGCCGCGGGACTAGCGGAAAAGAGACCCAGTACTTC. This gives the protein CASSRGTSGKETQYF. The full variable domain, rest sourced from reference TRBV19 and TRBJ2-5, is DGGITQSPKYLFRKEGQNVTLSCEQNLNHDAMYWYRQDPGQGLRLIYYSQIVNDFQKGDIAEGYSVSREKKESFPLTVTSAQKNPTAFYLCASSRGTSGKETQYFGPGTRLLVL.

This chain uses TRBV10-3 with TRBJ1-5; D might be TRBD1 (5 bases). Germline CDR1 is ENHRY and CDR2 is SYGVKD. V was clipped by 3 bases and J by 0 bases, with 6 bases between them. The CDR3 extends over 14 amino acids. The CDR3 protein is CAISEQVSNQPQHF. The CDR3 DNA reads TGTGCCATCAGTGAACAGGTTAGCAATCAGCCCCAGCATTTT.

The V call is TRBV7-9, the J call TRBJ2-7; D unresolved. This CDR3 spans 15 amino acids. Deletions cut 3 bases from V and 0 bases from J, with 12 bases between. Germline loops: CDR1 SEHNR, CDR2 FQNEAQ (reference sequence). CDR3 in amino acids: CASSFVQTPSYEQYF. Written as DNA, the CDR3 is TGTGCCAGCAGCTTTGTACAGACACCCTCCTACGAGCAGTACTTC.

This clone was observed a few times. The V and J genes are TRBV30 and TRBJ1-1, with D perhaps matching TRBD1 (6 bases). The CDR3 is 11 residues long. V was cut by 3 bases and J by 11 bases, with 13 bases left in between. Germline-derived CDR1 and CDR2 are GTSNPN and SVGIG (reference sequence). CDR3 sequence (DNA): TGTGCCTGGAGACAGGGAACTGCGGCTTTCTTT. It is translated as CAWRQGTAAFF.

This chain connects TRBV28 to TRBJ1-2; D might be TRBD1 (5 bases). The CDR3 loop spans 13 amino acids. With 8 bases removed from V and 7 bases from J, the gap between germline ends came to 17 bases. Germline lookup yields CDR1 MDHEN and CDR2 SYDVKM. The CDR3 sequence is CASRQGGLGGYTF. In nucleotides, the CDR3 is TGTGCCAGCCGGCAGGGTGGCCTGGGTGGCTACACCTTC.

This rearrangement joins TRBV7-9 to TRBJ1-2; D is possibly TRBD1 (5 bases). CDR3 size: 14 residues. The V end was cut by 0 bases, the J end by 5 bases, with 10 bases between. Germline lookup yields CDR1 SEHNR and CDR2 FQNEAQ (reference sequence). The CDR3 nucleotides are TGTGCCAGCAGCTTAGCTGGGAGGGGTTATGGCTACACCTTC. It translates to CASSLAGRGYGYTF.

V is TRBV12-5 and J is TRBJ2-2, with TRBD2 identical over 9 bases. Germline lookup yields CDR1 LGHNT and CDR2 FRNRAP. The CDR3 has 17 residues. V trimming: 5 bases; J trimming: 3 bases; junction bases outside the gene matches: 10. CDR3 nucleotides: TGTGCTAGTGGTACCGTAGCGGGAGTTCAGCACACCGGGGAGCTGTTTTTT. This gives the protein CASGTVAGVQHTGELFF. Looking up the rest from reference TRBV12-5 and TRBJ2-2 gives the full variable domain: DARVTQTPRHKVTEMGQEVTMRCQPILGHNTVFWYRQTMMQGLELLAYFRNRAPLDDSGMPKDRFSAEMPDATLATLKIQPSEPRDSAVYFCASGTVAGVQHTGELFFGEGSRLTVL.

This clone has more than one count but fewer than ten. The J gene is TRBJ2-1, the V gene TRBV10-3; the D gene is possibly TRBD2 (6 bases). This CDR3 has 13 amino acids. Germline loops: CDR1 ENHRY, CDR2 SYGVKD. V gave up 7 bases and J gave up 4 bases, with 11 bases separating them. CDR3 amino acids: CAITRDSYNEQFF. The CDR3 nucleotides are TGTGCCATCACTAGGGACTCGTACAATGAGCAGTTCTTC.

The chain carries TRBV18 and TRBJ1-1; 8 bases match TRBD1. Germline CDR1 is KGHSH and CDR2 is LQKENI. The J segment lost 7 bases and the V segment lost 10 bases, leaving 17 bases of the junction unmatched. The CDR3 covers 15 residues. CDR3 protein: CATTSAGQGADEAFF. The CDR3 coding sequence is TGTGCCACCACCTCAGCGGGCCAGGGGGCCGATGAAGCTTTCTTT.

This clone was seen a single time. The chain couples TRBV7-8 to TRBJ2-1; 8 nucleotides match TRBD2. The CDR3 covers 13 residues. After removal of 5 bases from V and 9 bases from J, the junction contained 6 bases not matched to a gene. Per germline, CDR1 SGHVS and CDR2 FQNEAQ. For the CDR3, the DNA is TGTGCCAGCAGCCCCGGGGGGGGAGCTGAGCAGTTCTTC. The encoded protein is CASSPGGGAEQFF.

This clone was detected only a few times. The CDR3 nucleotides read TGTGCCAGCAGCTTAGATACGGGTGCTGGGGCCAACGTCCTGACTTTC. Protein sequence: CASSLDTGAGANVLTF. This sequence joins TRBV7-2 and TRBJ2-6; D is undetermined. V was clipped by 1 base and J by 2 bases, with 9 bases between them. Per germline, CDR1 SGHTA and CDR2 FQGNSA. CDR3 length equals 16 residues.

This clone was seen more than once but under ten times. The chain is built from TRBV18 and TRBJ2-7; D is unresolved. There are 12 residues in the CDR3. The V gene lost 2 bases and the J gene lost 6 bases, with 8 bases spanning the gap. Per the germline V gene, CDR1 is KGHSH and CDR2 is LQKENI. As DNA, the CDR3 is TGTGCCAGCTCACCAGACACTCTCGAGCAGTACTTC. Translating it yields CASSPDTLEQYF.

This sequence joins TRBV7-8 and TRBJ2-1; tentative D call: TRBD2 (5 bases). The CDR3 is 15 amino acids. Trimming shortened V by 1 base and J by 3 bases, and 10 bases separated the two germline ends. In germline, CDR1 is SGHVS, CDR2 FQNEAQ. CDR3 sequence reads: CASSLGAASYNEQFF. CDR3 DNA: TGTGCCAGCAGCTTAGGAGCGGCTAGCTACAATGAGCAGTTCTTC.

This clone has more than one count but fewer than ten. This sequence joins TRBV6-5 and TRBJ1-5; D not resolved. Germline V gene lookup returns CDR1 MNHEY and CDR2 SVGAGI. This CDR3 contains 14 residues. V dropped 5 bases and J dropped 3 bases, with 11 bases sitting between them. CDR3 residues: CASSGAKYNQPQHF. The CDR3 coding sequence is TGTGCCAGCAGTGGAGCTAAATACAATCAGCCCCAGCATTTT.

CDR3 DNA sequence: TGCGCCAGCAGCTTGGCACAGGACTATGCCCCCTACAATGAGCAGTTCTTC. Translating it yields CASSLAQDYAPYNEQFF. This chain links TRBV5-1 with TRBJ2-1; a possible D gene is TRBD2 (6 bases). Germline V gene data show CDR1 as SGHRS and CDR2 as YFSETQ. The CDR3 length is 17 residues. Trimming removed 0 bases at V and 2 bases at J, with 15 bases between.

This clone has just a few counts. The V and J genes are TRBV9 and TRBJ1-1, with D hard to call. Germline V gene sequence: CDR1 SGDLS, CDR2 YYNGEE. The CDR3 is made up of 13 amino acids. The V gene lost 1 base and the J gene lost 4 bases, with 8 bases spanning the gap. CDR3 DNA: TGTGCCAGCAGCGTAATCCCGGGCACTGAAGCTTTCTTT. The encoded protein is CASSVIPGTEAFF.

This clone was seen once. J is TRBJ2-3 and V is TRBV5-6; D perhaps matches TRBD2 (5 bases). The CDR3 runs 14 residues. The V end was cut by 0 bases, the J end by 5 bases, with 10 bases between. Per germline, CDR1 SGHDT and CDR2 YYEEEE. CDR3 nucleotides: TGTGCCAGCAGCTTGGCCTTCAGCGGAGATACGCAGTATTTT. As protein: CASSLAFSGDTQYF.

This rearrangement joins TRBV5-4 to TRBJ2-3, with a tentative D call TRBD2 (5 bases). This CDR3 has 15 amino acids. Germline lookup yields CDR1 SGHNT and CDR2 YYREEE (reference sequence). V dropped 5 bases and J dropped 1 base, with 14 bases sitting between them. CDR3 residues: CASRMGEFRTDTQYF. The CDR3 nucleotides are TGTGCCAGCAGAATGGGAGAGTTCCGCACAGATACGCAGTATTTT.

The chain employs TRBV11-2 and TRBJ1-2; 8 bases agree with TRBD1. The CDR3 contains 15 residues. V shed 5 bases and J 2 bases; nucleotides not matched to a gene: 7. Per germline, CDR1 SGHAT and CDR2 FQNNGV. CDR3 in DNA: TGTGCCAGCAGCCCACGGACAGGGACCAACTATGGCTACACCTTC. It encodes CASSPRTGTNYGYTF.

The chain uses TRBV30 and TRBJ1-1; D is perhaps TRBD1 (6 bases). Germline CDR1 and CDR2: GTSNPN and SVGIG (reference sequence). The CDR3 covers 16 residues. V was trimmed by 0 bases and J by 6 bases, leaving 20 bases between them. In DNA form, the CDR3 reads TGTGCCTGGAGTGTACTGGGGACTGGGGGGGCCTCTGAAGCTTTCTTT. Its translation: CAWSVLGTGGASEAFF.

This clone was counted between two and nine times. The rearrangement uses TRBV6-5 and TRBJ1-1; D may be TRBD1 (6 bases). V was cut by 5 bases and J by 4 bases, with 14 bases left in between. Germline V gene lookup returns CDR1 MNHEY and CDR2 SVGAGI. This CDR3 has 14 amino acids. The CDR3 DNA is TGTGCCAGCAGTAAACAGGGAAGGGGCACTGAAGCTTTCTTT. It codes for CASSKQGRGTEAFF.